This T cell receptor (beta chain) was sequenced in a study of CD4 T cells in relation to SARS-CoV-2 and coronaviruses. Study at large: ViraFEST: approximately 10-day antigen culture of PBMCs, then TCR beta CDR3 sequencing. Two subjects were Hispanic; patients were seven or eight males and a handful of females. The HLA restriction of the shared crossreactive spike epitopes was mapped.

In this sample, this clone turned up a few times. The target antigen is unknown. Assay: immunoSEQ multiplex PCR; the TCRdb copy retains only in-frame clones and omits some. The data show approximately 41,000 clones, roughly 84% seen once. Sorted naive or memory CD4+ cells met CEF peptides for over eight days. From germline, CDR1 is ENHRY and CDR2 SYGVKD. The CDR3 covers 15 residues. The trim removed 7 bases at V and 4 bases at J, leaving 6 bases unmatched. This clonotype was obtained from an adult with COVID-19. V gene TRBV10-3 combines with J gene TRBJ2-3; 12 positions agree with TRBD2. What was sequenced was naive CD4+ T cells from PBMCs, cultured in vitro. Specified subset: naive CD4+ T cells isolated by negative enrichment. CDR3 loop: CAITASGRGADTQYF. The CDR3 nucleotides are TGTGCCATCACCGCTAGCGGGAGGGGGGCAGATACGCAGTATTTT.